This passage covers 9 T cell receptor beta chains from one sample sequenced in a study of OX40 agonist ivuxolimab in advanced cancers. TCRdb's copy holds only in-frame clones and misses some; the assay was immunoSEQ multiplex PCR. The data show 65,000 to 80,000 clones, approximately 90% seen once. The sequencing used CD4+ or CD8+ T cells sorted from blood, collected in a trial of the OX40 agonist ivuxolimab. The receptors here all came from an adult with an advanced solid tumor such as melanoma, head and neck, liver or kidney cancer.

The chain has TRBV7-6 and TRBJ2-1; either TRBD1 or TRBD2 may supply D (6 bases each). The V end lost 1 base, the J end lost 5 bases, and 12 bases lay between the germline ends. Germline loops: CDR1 SGHVS, CDR2 FNYEAQ. The CDR3 is made up of 15 amino acids. The CDR3: CASSLGVRGDNEQFF. For the CDR3, the DNA is TGTGCCAGCAGCTTAGGAGTAAGGGGGGACAATGAGCAGTTCTTC.

The chain links TRBV30 to TRBJ1-2; possibly TRBD1 for D (5 bases). The CDR3 consists of 13 residues. Germline V gene lookup returns CDR1 GTSNPN and CDR2 SVGIG (reference sequence). Here the CDR3 reads CASIDPGLKGYTF. The CDR3 DNA reads as TGTGCTTCAATTGACCCGGGACTAAAGGGCTACACCTTC.

The chain carries TRBV9 and TRBJ2-7; 7 bases map to TRBD2. Trimming removed 3 bases from V and 3 bases from J; junction bases left unmatched: 9. The CDR3 is 15 residues long. Germline V gene sequence: CDR1 SGDLS, CDR2 YYNGEE. The CDR3 loop reads CASSADASGIYEQYF. DNA for the CDR3: TGTGCCAGCAGCGCCGACGCCAGCGGGATCTACGAGCAGTACTTC.

This clone appeared once. The gene calls are TRBV27 and TRBJ1-5, with 7 nucleotides matching TRBD1. With 4 bases clipped from V and 1 base from J, the junction kept 4 bases outside the gene matches. From germline, CDR1 is MNHEY and CDR2 SMNVEV (reference sequence). This CDR3 has 15 amino acids. The CDR3 protein is CASSSYRGSNQPQHF. The CDR3, as DNA: TGTGCCAGCAGTTCCTACAGGGGAAGCAATCAGCCCCAGCATTTT.

The chain has TRBV5-4 and TRBJ2-7; D unclear. The germline V and J ends were trimmed by 0 bases and 5 bases, with 12 bases remaining between them. This CDR3 spans 14 amino acids. CDR1 SGHNT and CDR2 YYREEE come from the germline V gene (reference sequence). The CDR3: CASSLALGYDEQYF. The CDR3 DNA sequence: TGTGCCAGCAGCTTGGCCTTAGGGTACGACGAGCAGTACTTC. The entire variable domain, with the rest obtained from reference TRBV5-4 and TRBJ2-7, is as follows: ETGVTQSPTHLIKTRGQQVTLRCSSQSGHNTVSWYQQALGQGPQFIFQYYREEENGRGNFPPRFSGLQFPNYSSELNVNALELDDSALYLCASSLALGYDEQYFGPGTRLTVT.

This clone is medium-sized in the sample. The V call is TRBV5-1, the J call TRBJ2-1; 7 bases line up with TRBD1. Germline-derived CDR1 and CDR2 are SGHRS and YFSETQ. The CDR3 has 15 amino acids. The trim removed 0 bases at V and 2 bases at J, leaving 2 bases unmatched. CDR3 nucleotide sequence: TGCGCCAGCAGCTTGGAGGGACAGCCCTACAATGAGCAGTTCTTC. It is translated as CASSLEGQPYNEQFF.

V and J are TRBV28 and TRBJ1-5; 7 positions agree with TRBD1. V dropped 3 bases and J dropped 3; count of bases not matched to a gene: 5. The V gene's germline CDR1 is MDHEN and CDR2 SYDVKM. CDR3 length equals 15 residues. The CDR3 DNA follows: TGTGCCAGCAGTTTGTGGGACAGTGACAATCAGCCCCAGCATTTT. Protein: CASSLWDSDNQPQHF.

The genes are TRBV6-1 and TRBJ1-5, with no clear D. CDR1 is MNHNS, CDR2 SASEGT, per germline. V lost 4 bases and J 5 bases, leaving 6 bases between the germline ends. The CDR3 has 12 amino acids. The CDR3: CASSVPHQPQHF. In nucleotides, the CDR3 is TGTGCCAGCAGTGTACCCCATCAGCCCCAGCATTTT.

The chain recombines TRBV6-4 with TRBJ1-2, with TRBD1 as a possible D gene (5 bases). Trimming shortened V by 0 bases and J by 5 bases, and 10 bases separated the two germline ends. There are 14 residues in the CDR3. The germline V gene encodes CDR1 MRHNA and CDR2 SNTAGT. Written as DNA, the CDR3 is TGTGCCAGCAGTGACTCAGAGGGGAGGTATGGCTACACCTTC. This sequence encodes CASSDSEGRYGYTF.